Following are 10 T cell receptor beta chains from one sample sequenced in a study of shared clonotypes between healthy human individuals. The repertoire was sequenced with immunoSEQ multiplex PCR; TCRdb's copy has only in-frame clones and lacks some. Here the sample spans around 1 million clones, roughly 72% being singletons. Source material: memory CD4+ T cells sorted from blood. The subset denotes: CD45RA-negative fraction. Every receptor here comes from a young man in good health.

The chain uses TRBV7-2 and TRBJ1-3; no definite D call. The CDR3 length is 15 residues. Trimming left V 1 base short and J 0 bases short, with 7 bases between. Germline CDR1 is SGHTA and CDR2 is FQGNSA. In DNA, the CDR3 is TGTGCCAGCAGCTTAGGGTCGGCCTCTGGAAACACCATATATTTT. Translated, it gives CASSLGSASGNTIYF.

The chain joins TRBV6-1 to TRBJ2-7; maybe TRBD2 (6 bases). The CDR3 length is 12 residues. Trimming left V 4 bases short and J 9 bases short, with 13 bases between. Germline V gene lookup returns CDR1 MNHNS and CDR2 SASEGT. The CDR3 loop reads CASSGDFVRQYF. In nucleotides, the CDR3 is TGTGCCAGCAGTGGGGACTTCGTCCGGCAGTACTTC.

The chain carries TRBV18 and TRBJ1-2; D might be TRBD1 (5 bases). The V end lost 2 bases, the J end lost 0 bases, and 13 bases lay between the germline ends. This CDR3 is 16 amino acids long. Per germline, CDR1 KGHSH and CDR2 LQKENI. CDR3 sequence (DNA): TGTGCCAGCTCACCATTAGACCAGGGAGCTAACTATGGCTACACCTTC. Protein product: CASSPLDQGANYGYTF. The complete variable domain, with remaining parts taken from reference TRBV18 and TRBJ1-2, reads NAGVMQNPRHLVRRRGQEARLRCSPMKGHSHVYWYRQLPEEGLKFMVYLQKENIIDESGMPKERFSAEFPKEGPSILRIQQVVRGDSAAYFCASSPLDQGANYGYTFGSGTRLTVV.

The genes are TRBV11-2 and TRBJ1-1; TRBD1 matches at 8 bases. Germline V gene sequence: CDR1 SGHAT, CDR2 FQNNGV. The CDR3 contains 15 residues. V lost 5 bases, J lost 5 bases, and 10 bases stayed unmatched. The CDR3 sequence: CASSAQTGEVTEAFF. In DNA form, the CDR3 reads TGTGCCAGCAGCGCCCAGACAGGGGAGGTAACTGAAGCTTTCTTT.

This clone was seen once. The chain carries TRBV11-2 and TRBJ2-6, with D tentatively TRBD1 or TRBD2 (7 bases each). The CDR3 has 18 residues. Germline-derived CDR1 and CDR2 are SGHAT and FQNNGV. Trimming took off 4 bases at V and 2 bases at J, with 18 bases between the two ends. The CDR3 bases are TGTGCCAGCAGCTCCAGGTGGGGAGGGGGCACTGGGGCCAACGTCCTGACTTTC. This sequence encodes CASSSRWGGGTGANVLTF.

The rearrangement joins TRBV10-3 to TRBJ2-5, with D perhaps being TRBD1 or TRBD2 (5 bases each). The CDR3 extends over 14 amino acids. Trimming stripped 6 bases from V and 5 bases from J, with 16 bases between. Germline values: CDR1 ENHRY, CDR2 SYGVKD. In DNA form, the CDR3 reads TGTGCCATCAGGTCGGACTCCGAGGGGGAGACCCAGTACTTC. Amino acid sequence: CAIRSDSEGETQYF.

The chain joins TRBV6-5 to TRBJ1-1, with 8 bases fitting TRBD1. The V and J ends lost 6 bases and 11 bases, in that order; junction bases with no gene match: 17. CDR1 and CDR2 from the germline V gene are MNHEY and SVGAGI. The CDR3 totals 15 residues. Written as DNA, the CDR3 is TGTGCCAGCAGGGGGACAGGACAGCGCCTCATGGGGGCTTTCTTT. This translates into CASRGTGQRLMGAFF.

The chain uses TRBV9 and TRBJ2-1; perhaps TRBD2 as D (6 bases). The CDR3 covers 15 residues. Germline V gene lookup returns CDR1 SGDLS and CDR2 YYNGEE. Trimming removed 1 base at V and 0 bases at J, with 8 bases between. CDR3 bases: TGTGCCAGCAGCGTACGGGGGAACTCCTACAATGAGCAGTTCTTC. Residues: CASSVRGNSYNEQFF.

The rearrangement links TRBV19 to TRBJ2-7; tentative D call: TRBD1 (6 bases). Germline V gene lookup returns CDR1 LNHDA and CDR2 SQIVND (reference sequence). This CDR3 has 13 residues. V shed 4 bases and J shed 4 bases, with 11 bases lying between them. The CDR3 nucleotides are TGTGCCAGTAGTACTCAGGGGTGGTACGAGCAGTACTTC. It translates to CASSTQGWYEQYF.

This chain uses TRBV11-2 with TRBJ1-2; TRBD1 is a possible D gene (5 bases). Per germline, CDR1 SGHAT and CDR2 FQNNGV. The CDR3 runs to 12 residues. V was trimmed by 5 bases and J by 8 bases, leaving 12 bases between them. CDR3 region: CASSEGRDGYTF. CDR3 sequence (DNA): TGTGCCAGCAGCGAAGGCAGGGACGGCTACACCTTC.